This record concerns one T cell receptor (beta chain) sequence. Its antigen remains unidentified. It was with unique molecular identifiers that the TCRbeta library was prepared. TCRdb reprocessed the PCR reads with MiXCR, giving one entry per CDR3 protein. The sample holds approximately 350,000 distinct CDR3 sequences; 15% to 20% are singletons and the top ten take around 38%. The record originates from a study of T-cell reconstitution after alpha-beta-depleted transplantation in children. General study results and limits: About two months after transplant, alpha-beta T cells reportedly came from several hundred expanded graft clones. At one year after transplant, newly produced T cells mostly accounted for T-cell counts and diversity.

Germline loops: CDR1 SGHRS, CDR2 YFSETQ. V was cut by 2 bases and J by 2 bases, with 14 bases left in between. The CDR3 has 15 amino acids. The chain recombines TRBV5-1 with TRBJ2-7, with TRBD2 as a possible D gene (6 bases). The sample was PBMCs, mostly from graft donor cells, taken 360 days after TCRalphabeta/CD19-depleted stem cell transplant. The TCR sequence derives from a male patient under 10 years old who had a stem cell transplant for acute lymphoblastic leukemia, so the T cells may come from the graft donor. The CDR3 DNA reads TGCGCCAGCAGCTTACCGGGACTTCAACCCTACGAGCAGTACTTC. It encodes CASSLPGLQPYEQYF.